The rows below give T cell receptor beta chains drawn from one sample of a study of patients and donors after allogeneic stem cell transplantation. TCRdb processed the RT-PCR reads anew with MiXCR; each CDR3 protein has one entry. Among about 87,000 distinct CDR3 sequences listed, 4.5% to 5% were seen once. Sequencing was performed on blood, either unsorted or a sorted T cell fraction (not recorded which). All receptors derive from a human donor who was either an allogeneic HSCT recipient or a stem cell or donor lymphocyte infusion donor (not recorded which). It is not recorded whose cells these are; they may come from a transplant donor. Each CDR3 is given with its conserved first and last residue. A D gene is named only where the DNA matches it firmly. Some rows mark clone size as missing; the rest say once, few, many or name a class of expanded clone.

CDR3 DNA: TGTGCCAGTACGCCCCCCCTGGGACAGCCATACAATGAGCAGTTCTTC
CDR3 protein: CASTPPLGQPYNEQFF
D gene: TRBD1
clone size: -
J gene: TRBJ2-1
V gene: TRBV2

CDR3 DNA: TGCGCCAGCAGGGGGACAGGGACCAATTCACCCCTCCACTTT
CDR3 protein: CASRGTGTNSPLHF
D gene: TRBD1
clone size: many
J gene: TRBJ1-6
V gene: TRBV10-2

CDR3 DNA: TGTGCCAGTAGTATAGGGATTACAGGTTATAGCAATCAGCCCCAGCATTTT
CDR3 protein: CASSIGITGYSNQPQHF
D gene: -
clone size: -
J gene: TRBJ1-5
V gene: TRBV19

CDR3 DNA: TGCAGTGCTAGCCTTGTGGGAGGGGGCTTGAACGAGCAGTACTTC
CDR3 protein: CSASLVGGGLNEQYF
D gene: -
clone size: many
J gene: TRBJ2-7
V gene: TRBV20-1

CDR3 DNA: TGTGCCAGCAGCCGAACAGGGATGCCGTTCCAAGAGACCCAGTACTTC
CDR3 protein: CASSRTGMPFQETQYF
D gene: -
clone size: many
J gene: TRBJ2-5
V gene: TRBV14

CDR3 DNA: TGTGCCAGCAGCGTAGGAGGCAGTTTGAACACTGAAGCTTTCTTT
CDR3 protein: CASSVGGSLNTEAFF
D gene: -
clone size: many
J gene: TRBJ1-1
V gene: TRBV9

CDR3 DNA: TGTGCCAGCAGCTTGGCGCCTGGGGGGAATTCACCCCTCCACTTT
CDR3 protein: CASSLAPGGNSPLHF
D gene: -
clone size: -
J gene: TRBJ1-6
V gene: TRBV5-5

CDR3 DNA: TGTGCCAGCAGGTGGACTAGCGGGAGGAGCTCCTACAATGAGCAGTTCTTC
CDR3 protein: CASRWTSGRSSYNEQFF
D gene: TRBD2
clone size: few
J gene: TRBJ2-1
V gene: TRBV6-1

CDR3 DNA: TGCAGCGTTGCCGGGACTAGCGGTGTAGAGACCCAGTACTTC
CDR3 protein: CSVAGTSGVETQYF
D gene: TRBD2
clone size: many
J gene: TRBJ2-5
V gene: TRBV29-1

CDR3 DNA: TGCGCCAGCAGTCCCGGGACAGGGGGACACACCATATATTTT
CDR3 protein: CASSPGTGGHTIYF
D gene: TRBD1
clone size: -
J gene: TRBJ1-3
V gene: TRBV10-1

CDR3 DNA: TGTGCCAGCAGCCAAGATCCGGGAGGTTCCTACGAGCAGTACTTC
CDR3 protein: CASSQDPGGSYEQYF
D gene: TRBD2
clone size: many
J gene: TRBJ2-7
V gene: TRBV14

CDR3 DNA: TGTGCCAGCAGTTTACTTCGCCGCAGAATTCTCTCTGGAAACACCATATATTTT
CDR3 protein: CASSLLRRRILSGNTIYF
D gene: -
clone size: many
J gene: TRBJ1-3
V gene: TRBV28

CDR3 DNA: TGTGCCAGCCAAGGACAGGGGGCTTACAATGAGCAGTTCTTC
CDR3 protein: CASQGQGAYNEQFF
D gene: TRBD1
clone size: many
J gene: TRBJ2-1
V gene: TRBV7-2

CDR3 DNA: TGCAGCGTTCTGTTAGCGCGGGGCTACACCTTC
CDR3 protein: CSVLLARGYTF
D gene: -
clone size: -
J gene: TRBJ1-2
V gene: TRBV29-1

CDR3 DNA: TGTGCCAGCAGTGAAGCCCCTGAGGATAGCCCCGGGGAGCTGTTTTTT
CDR3 protein: CASSEAPEDSPGELFF
D gene: -
clone size: few
J gene: TRBJ2-2
V gene: TRBV6-1

CDR3 DNA: TGCAGTGCTAGAGACAGGGGAGGAGGCACTGAAGCTTTCTTT
CDR3 protein: CSARDRGGGTEAFF
D gene: -
clone size: few
J gene: TRBJ1-1
V gene: TRBV20-1

CDR3 DNA: TGTGCCAGCAGCCTCGCGGGACTTCAAGAGACCCAGTACTTC
CDR3 protein: CASSLAGLQETQYF
D gene: -
clone size: few
J gene: TRBJ2-5
V gene: TRBV7-8

CDR3 DNA: TGTGCCAGCAGTCCCACCACAGGGGGTAGTCAGCCCCAGCATTTT
CDR3 protein: CASSPTTGGSQPQHF
D gene: TRBD1
clone size: many
J gene: TRBJ1-5
V gene: TRBV6-1

CDR3 DNA: TGTGCCAGAGAAATCGGGGTTAGCGGGGTGGGTAATGAGCAGTTCTTC
CDR3 protein: CAREIGVSGVGNEQFF
D gene: TRBD2
clone size: many
J gene: TRBJ2-1
V gene: TRBV7-2

CDR3 DNA: TGTGCCAGCAGTTTAGGTCTGGCCCTCCACTTT
CDR3 protein: CASSLGLALHF
D gene: -
clone size: many
J gene: TRBJ1-6
V gene: TRBV12-3/TRBV12-4

CDR3 DNA: TGTGCCAGCAGTTTAAGTTTGGGTTCCACTGAAGCTTTCTTT
CDR3 protein: CASSLSLGSTEAFF
D gene: -
clone size: -
J gene: TRBJ1-1
V gene: TRBV28

CDR3 DNA: TGTGCCAGCAGCGGATTGGGACAGGCCAACACTGAAGCTTTCTTT
CDR3 protein: CASSGLGQANTEAFF
D gene: TRBD1
clone size: few
J gene: TRBJ1-1
V gene: TRBV5-5

CDR3 DNA: TGTGCCAGTAGTATCGGAGCGGCCTCCCAAGAGACCCAGTACTTC
CDR3 protein: CASSIGAASQETQYF
D gene: -
clone size: -
J gene: TRBJ2-5
V gene: TRBV19

CDR3 DNA: TGTGCTAGTGGTTTACAGAGCTCCTACAATGAGCAGTTCTTC
CDR3 protein: CASGLQSSYNEQFF
D gene: -
clone size: many
J gene: TRBJ2-1
V gene: TRBV12-5

CDR3 DNA: TGCAGTGCTAGAGTTGGGGCGGGAGGCCAAGAGACCCAGTACTTC
CDR3 protein: CSARVGAGGQETQYF
D gene: TRBD2
clone size: many
J gene: TRBJ2-5
V gene: TRBV20-1

CDR3 DNA: TGCGCCAGCAGTCAATTGAGCCGCGGGAAGGTGTATGAGCAGTTCTTC
CDR3 protein: CASSQLSRGKVYEQFF
D gene: -
clone size: many
J gene: TRBJ2-1
V gene: TRBV23-1

CDR3 DNA: TGTGCCAGCAGCTTAAGGGGCCCCCATACTAGCGGGGACACAGATACGCAGTATTTT
CDR3 protein: CASSLRGPHTSGDTDTQYF
D gene: TRBD2
clone size: many
J gene: TRBJ2-3
V gene: TRBV7-3

CDR3 DNA: TGTGCCAGCAGTCCCCGGCAGTCGAGCAATCAGCCCCAGCATTTT
CDR3 protein: CASSPRQSSNQPQHF
D gene: -
clone size: many
J gene: TRBJ1-5
V gene: TRBV6-1

CDR3 DNA: TGCAGTGCTAGAGACTGGAGCTCCTACAATGAGCAGTTCTTC
CDR3 protein: CSARDWSSYNEQFF
D gene: -
clone size: many
J gene: TRBJ2-1
V gene: TRBV20-1

CDR3 DNA: TGCAGCGTTGAAGGGACTAGCGGATTCCAAGAGACCCAGTACTTC
CDR3 protein: CSVEGTSGFQETQYF
D gene: TRBD2
clone size: many
J gene: TRBJ2-5
V gene: TRBV29-1

CDR3 DNA: TGTGCCAGCAGCCAAGATGTCCAGGGGAACTATGGCTACACCTTC
CDR3 protein: CASSQDVQGNYGYTF
D gene: -
clone size: many
J gene: TRBJ1-2
V gene: TRBV4-2

CDR3 DNA: TGTGCCAACAGCTTAGGCCAGGGAGGCTATGGCTACACCTTC
CDR3 protein: CANSLGQGGYGYTF
D gene: -
clone size: many
J gene: TRBJ1-2
V gene: TRBV7-2

CDR3 DNA: TGTGCCAGCAGCTTCAGGGGCCTCGCAACCTACGAGCAGTACTTC
CDR3 protein: CASSFRGLATYEQYF
D gene: -
clone size: many
J gene: TRBJ2-7
V gene: TRBV5-6

CDR3 DNA: TGTGCCTGGAGTGTAGGGGCCGGAGAGACCCAGTACTTC
CDR3 protein: CAWSVGAGETQYF
D gene: -
clone size: -
J gene: TRBJ2-5
V gene: TRBV30

CDR3 DNA: TGTGCCAGCAGTGATGGTATGGGGGGCCTCTCACCCCTCCACTTT
CDR3 protein: CASSDGMGGLSPLHF
D gene: -
clone size: many
J gene: TRBJ1-6
V gene: TRBV25-1

CDR3 DNA: TGTGCCACCAGCAGAGATCTTGCGGGGGCCTACGAGCAGTACTTC
CDR3 protein: CATSRDLAGAYEQYF
D gene: TRBD2
clone size: -
J gene: TRBJ2-7
V gene: TRBV15

CDR3 DNA: TGTGCCAGCAGCCCCTCGACTAGCGGGAGATGGTATGAGCAGTTCTTC
CDR3 protein: CASSPSTSGRWYEQFF
D gene: TRBD2
clone size: many
J gene: TRBJ2-1
V gene: TRBV7-9

CDR3 DNA: TGCGCCAGCAGCTTGACTAGCGGGAGCTCTGGCGAGCAGTACTTC
CDR3 protein: CASSLTSGSSGEQYF
D gene: TRBD2
clone size: many
J gene: TRBJ2-7
V gene: TRBV5-1

CDR3 DNA: TGTGCCAGCAGGACGACAGGGAACTATAATTCACCCCTCCACTTT
CDR3 protein: CASRTTGNYNSPLHF
D gene: TRBD1
clone size: many
J gene: TRBJ1-6
V gene: TRBV5-5

CDR3 DNA: TGCGCCAGCCACCTCCGACAGGGGGTAACCGGGGAGCTGTTTTTT
CDR3 protein: CASHLRQGVTGELFF
D gene: TRBD1
clone size: many
J gene: TRBJ2-2
V gene: TRBV5-1

CDR3 DNA: TGTGCCAGCAGCTTCACCATGATGAATAATTCACCCCTCCACTTT
CDR3 protein: CASSFTMMNNSPLHF
D gene: -
clone size: many
J gene: TRBJ1-6
V gene: TRBV11-2

CDR3 DNA: TGTGCCAGCAGTTTAGGGGGGTACTATGGCTACACCTTC
CDR3 protein: CASSLGGYYGYTF
D gene: -
clone size: many
J gene: TRBJ1-2
V gene: TRBV27

CDR3 DNA: TGTGCCAGCAGTCCGGCCTTACTAGCGGGAGATTGGGGTGAGCAGTTCTTC
CDR3 protein: CASSPALLAGDWGEQFF
D gene: TRBD2
clone size: few
J gene: TRBJ2-1
V gene: TRBV28

CDR3 DNA: TGCGCCAGCCAGCGGGAGGGCCCCTACGAGCAGTACTTC
CDR3 protein: CASQREGPYEQYF
D gene: TRBD2
clone size: few
J gene: TRBJ2-7
V gene: TRBV5-1

CDR3 DNA: TGCAGTGCTAGCAAAGTTTGGGGCCGGGGGGCCAACGTCCTGACTTTC
CDR3 protein: CSASKVWGRGANVLTF
D gene: -
clone size: few
J gene: TRBJ2-6
V gene: TRBV20-1

CDR3 DNA: TGCGCCAGCAGCCCGGCCCCAGAGAACACCGGGGAGCTGTTTTTT
CDR3 protein: CASSPAPENTGELFF
D gene: -
clone size: many
J gene: TRBJ2-2
V gene: TRBV5-1

CDR3 DNA: TGTGCCACCGGAAAGGACGGAACCTACGAGCAGTACTTC
CDR3 protein: CATGKDGTYEQYF
D gene: -
clone size: many
J gene: TRBJ2-7
V gene: TRBV10-3

CDR3 DNA: TGTGCCAGTAGTGCCCCGGACAGGATGAACACTGAAGCTTTCTTT
CDR3 protein: CASSAPDRMNTEAFF
D gene: TRBD1
clone size: many
J gene: TRBJ1-1
V gene: TRBV19

CDR3 DNA: TGCAGTGCTAGGGGAGGACTAGCAACCAATGAGCAGTTCTTC
CDR3 protein: CSARGGLATNEQFF
D gene: TRBD2
clone size: many
J gene: TRBJ2-1
V gene: TRBV20-1

CDR3 DNA: TGTGCCAGCAGTTTGAATGGAGGAGAGACCCAGTACTTC
CDR3 protein: CASSLNGGETQYF
D gene: -
clone size: few
J gene: TRBJ2-5
V gene: TRBV2

CDR3 DNA: TGTGCCAGCAGCTTAGAACGCGGGGTCGGTGAAGCTTTCTTT
CDR3 protein: CASSLERGVGEAFF
D gene: -
clone size: many
J gene: TRBJ1-1
V gene: TRBV7-8

CDR3 DNA: TGTGCCAGCAGCTTGGACTCGGGGGCGCGGACTGAAGCTTTCTTT
CDR3 protein: CASSLDSGARTEAFF
D gene: -
clone size: many
J gene: TRBJ1-1
V gene: TRBV5-4

CDR3 DNA: TGTGCCAGAAAGGGGGGGTATGAAAACACCATATATTTT
CDR3 protein: CARKGGYENTIYF
D gene: -
clone size: many
J gene: TRBJ1-3
V gene: TRBV12-3/TRBV12-4